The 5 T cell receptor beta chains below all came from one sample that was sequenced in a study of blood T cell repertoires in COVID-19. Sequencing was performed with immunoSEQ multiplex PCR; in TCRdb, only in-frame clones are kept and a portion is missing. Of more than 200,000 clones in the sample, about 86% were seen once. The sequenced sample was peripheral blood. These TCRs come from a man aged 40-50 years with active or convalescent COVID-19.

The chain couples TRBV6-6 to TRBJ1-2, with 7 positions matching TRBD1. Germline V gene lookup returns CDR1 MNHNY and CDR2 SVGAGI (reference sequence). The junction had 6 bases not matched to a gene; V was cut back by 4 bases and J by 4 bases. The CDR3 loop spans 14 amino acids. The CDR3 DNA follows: TGTGCCAGCAGTTGGGACAGTAGTAGCTATGGCTACACCTTC. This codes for CASSWDSSSYGYTF.

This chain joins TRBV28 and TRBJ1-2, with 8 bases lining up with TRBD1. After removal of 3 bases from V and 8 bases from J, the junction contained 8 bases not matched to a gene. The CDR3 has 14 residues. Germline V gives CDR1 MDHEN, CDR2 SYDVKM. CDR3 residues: CASSLTGESEGYTF. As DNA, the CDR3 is TGTGCCAGCAGTTTGACAGGGGAGTCGGAGGGCTACACCTTC.

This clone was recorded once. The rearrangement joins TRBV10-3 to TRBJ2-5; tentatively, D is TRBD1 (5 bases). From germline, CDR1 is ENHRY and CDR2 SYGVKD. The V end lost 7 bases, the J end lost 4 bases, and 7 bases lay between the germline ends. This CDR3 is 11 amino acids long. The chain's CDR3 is CAIMQGETQYF. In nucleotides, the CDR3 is TGTGCCATCATGCAGGGAGAGACCCAGTACTTC.

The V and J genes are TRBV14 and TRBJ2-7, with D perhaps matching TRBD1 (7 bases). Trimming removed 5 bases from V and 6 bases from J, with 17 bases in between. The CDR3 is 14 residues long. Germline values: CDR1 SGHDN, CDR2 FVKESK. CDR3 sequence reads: CASSIRQGGGEQYF. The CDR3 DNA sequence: TGTGCCAGCAGCATCAGACAGGGAGGAGGCGAGCAGTACTTC.

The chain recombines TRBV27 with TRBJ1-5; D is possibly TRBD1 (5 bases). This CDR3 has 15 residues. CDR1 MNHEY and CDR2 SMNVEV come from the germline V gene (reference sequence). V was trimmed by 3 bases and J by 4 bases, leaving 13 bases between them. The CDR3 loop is CASSLGVAGNQPQHF. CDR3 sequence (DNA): TGTGCCAGCAGTTTGGGGGTCGCGGGGAATCAGCCCCAGCATTTT.